This TCR beta chain was sequenced in a study of blood T cell repertoires in COVID-19. The CDR3 length is 16 residues. The V segment lost 1 base and the J segment 4 bases; nucleotides outside the gene matches: 9. Germline-derived CDR1 and CDR2 are MNHNS and SASEGT. Authors' data handling: Estimation of nucleated cell counts relied on the amplification of reference gene primers. Profiling relied on immunoSEQ multiplex PCR, and the TCRdb table lists in-frame clones only, not all of them. V and J calls plus clone size are reproduced from that table; the DNA served to infer D and trimming. In the table there are around 99,000 clones, over 75% of which are singletons.

V is TRBV6-1 and J is TRBJ1-2, with TRBD1 identical over 7 bases. Sequencing input: peripheral blood. The receptor's source is a man between 50 and 59 years old with acute or convalescent COVID-19. The CDR3 coding sequence is TGTGCCAGCAGTGAAGGAGGGGGCCCGGGTCTCTATGGCTACACCTTC. Translation gives CASSEGGGPGLYGYTF.